Listed below are T cell receptor beta chains from one sample, sequenced in a study of blood T cell repertoires in COVID-19. Method: immunoSEQ multiplex PCR; TCRdb's copy keeps in-frame clones and lacks some. The repertoire holds fewer than 300,000 clones, under 90% seen once, with less than 3% in the top ten. Sequences were obtained from peripheral blood. These receptors all come from a woman aged 55-69 years with active or convalescent COVID-19. Both conserved end residues are part of each CDR3. The D gene is left open where the match is weak. Where a row states a size, it is once, few, many or the class of an expanded clone; other rows omit it.

size	D	V	length	J	CDR3	DNA
.	TRBD1	TRBV7-8	16	TRBJ1-5	CASSSVDRLENQPQHF	TGTGCCAGCAGCTCAGTGGACAGGCTTGAGAATCAGCCCCAGCATTTT
.	.	TRBV4-3	13	TRBJ1-2	CASSQDGSYGYTF	TGCGCCAGCAGCCAAGACGGGTCCTATGGCTACACCTTC
.	.	TRBV3-1/TRBV3-2	14	TRBJ1-2	CASSPWGEGAGYTF	TGTGCCAGCAGCCCCTGGGGGGAGGGAGCTGGCTACACCTTC
.	TRBD1	TRBV30	14	TRBJ1-4	CAWSADRYNEKLFF	TGTGCCTGGAGTGCGGACAGGTATAATGAAAAACTGTTTTTT
.	.	TRBV6-5	12	TRBJ2-5	CASSPSEETQYF	TGTGCCAGCAGTCCTAGCGAGGAGACCCAGTACTTC
.	.	TRBV6-6	13	TRBJ2-3	CASSYSSFDTQYF	TGTGCCAGCAGTTACTCGAGTTTTGATACGCAGTATTTT
.	TRBD1	TRBV2	14	TRBJ1-2	CASNQRGDRGSGVF	TGTGCCAGCAATCAAAGGGGGGACAGGGGTAGTGGGGTCTTC
few	.	TRBV6-5	13	TRBJ1-1	CATGTFMNTEAFF	TGTGCCACTGGGACATTCATGAACACTGAAGCTTTCTTT
.	.	TRBV21-1	14	TRBJ2-5	CASSTNRLRETQYF	TGTGCCAGCAGCACAAACAGACTACGGGAGACCCAGTACTTC
.	.	TRBV10-1	15	TRBJ1-4	CASSPGEVSNEKLFF	TGCGCCAGCAGCCCCGGGGAGGTCTCTAATGAAAAACTGTTTTTT
.	.	TRBV7-2	14	TRBJ1-2	CASSLESANRGYTF	TGTGCCAGCAGCTTAGAGAGTGCAAATCGGGGCTACACCTTC
.	.	TRBV7-9	13	TRBJ2-1	CASSLAGAGEQFF	TGTGCCAGCAGCTTAGCGGGGGCGGGTGAGCAGTTCTTC
.	.	TRBV7-2	15	TRBJ2-3	CASSLARHAPDTQYF	TGTGCCAGCAGCTTAGCCAGGCACGCCCCAGATACGCAGTATTTT
.	.	TRBV27	15	TRBJ1-6	CASRPDRVPNSPLHF	TGTGCCAGCAGGCCCGACCGGGTTCCTAATTCACCCCTCCACTTT
.	.	TRBV6-1	13	TRBJ2-5	CASSETPWETQYF	TGTGCCAGCAGTGAGACACCATGGGAGACCCAGTACTTC
.	TRBD1	TRBV6-5	16	TRBJ1-1	CASSYLPGGGNTEAFF	TGTGCCAGCAGTTACCTTCCAGGGGGTGGGAACACTGAAGCTTTCTTT
few	TRBD1	TRBV19	15	TRBJ2-1	CASSTDRGTYNEQFF	TGTGCCAGTAGTACCGACAGGGGAACCTACAATGAGCAGTTCTTC
once	TRBD2	TRBV11-3	17	TRBJ2-3	CASSPEGAGGPTDTQYF	TGTGCCAGCAGCCCCGAGGGAGCGGGGGGGCCCACAGATACGCAGTATTTT
.	.	TRBV9	14	TRBJ1-1	CASRKPPLNTEAFF	TGTGCCAGCAGGAAGCCCCCGCTGAACACTGAAGCTTTCTTT
.	TRBD1	TRBV4-3	14	TRBJ2-5	CASSQGTGSETQYF	TGCGCCAGCAGCCAAGGGACAGGGTCGGAGACCCAGTACTTC
.	.	TRBV5-6	17	TRBJ1-6	CASSPGTSRAYNSPLHF	TGTGCCAGCAGCCCCGGGACATCGAGGGCCTATAATTCACCCCTCCACTTT
.	TRBD1	TRBV12-5	14	TRBJ1-1	CASGGRDRYTEAFF	TGTGCTAGTGGGGGAAGGGACAGGTACACTGAAGCTTTCTTT
.	TRBD1	TRBV10-2	14	TRBJ2-2	CASRQGWDTGELFF	TGCGCCAGCAGACAGGGGTGGGACACCGGGGAGCTGTTTTTT
.	.	TRBV10-3	13	TRBJ1-2	CAISESSRDGYTF	TGTGCCATCAGTGAGTCATCCAGGGATGGCTACACCTTC
.	TRBD1	TRBV20-1	16	TRBJ1-5	CSASPNRQGVGQPQHF	TGCAGTGCTAGTCCTAACAGACAGGGTGTTGGTCAGCCCCAGCATTTT
.	TRBD2	TRBV7-9	15	TRBJ2-1	CASSPGLEPYNEQFF	TGTGCCAGCAGCCCGGGACTAGAACCCTACAATGAGCAGTTCTTC